This T cell receptor (beta chain) was identified in a study of beta chain features in type 1 diabetes. What was sequenced were expressed TCRB transcripts, since all of the isolated RNA had been reverse transcribed. Measured with immunoSEQ multiplex PCR; TCRdb has only the in-frame clones, and not every one. Of under 500,000 clones detected, roughly 30% appear once; the ten largest clones hold about 0.065%. V was clipped by 8 bases and J by 5 bases; unmatched bases: 5. The CDR3 extends over 13 amino acids. CDR1 and CDR2 (germline): ENHRY, SYGVKD. Material: naive CD4+ T cells from blood. The receptor comes from a young man in good health. The rearrangement joins TRBV10-3 to TRBJ1-5; TRBD1 aligns across 8 bases. The CDR3 DNA reads as TGTGCCATCGGGACAGGCCCGGATCAGCCCCAGCATTTT. It codes for CAIGTGPDQPQHF.